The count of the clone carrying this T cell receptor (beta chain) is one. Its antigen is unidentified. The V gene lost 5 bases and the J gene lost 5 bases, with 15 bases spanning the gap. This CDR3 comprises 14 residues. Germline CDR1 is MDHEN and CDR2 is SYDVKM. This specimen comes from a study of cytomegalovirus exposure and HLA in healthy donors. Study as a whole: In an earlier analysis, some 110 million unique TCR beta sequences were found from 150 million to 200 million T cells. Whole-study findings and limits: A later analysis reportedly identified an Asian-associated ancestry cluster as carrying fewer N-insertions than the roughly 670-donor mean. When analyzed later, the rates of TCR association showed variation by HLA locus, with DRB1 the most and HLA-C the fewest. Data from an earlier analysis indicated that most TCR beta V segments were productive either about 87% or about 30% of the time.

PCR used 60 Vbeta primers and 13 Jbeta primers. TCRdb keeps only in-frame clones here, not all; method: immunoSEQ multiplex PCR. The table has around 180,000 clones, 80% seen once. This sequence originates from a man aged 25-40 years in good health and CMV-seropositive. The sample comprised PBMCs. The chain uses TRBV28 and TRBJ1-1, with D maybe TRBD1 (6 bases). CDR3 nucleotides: TGTGCCAGCAGTCAAACTCCAGGGGAAACTGAAGCTTTCTTT. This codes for CASSQTPGETEAFF.